The sequence of this TCR beta chain was determined in a study of blood T cell repertoires in COVID-19. For the study at large: Researchers got acute and convalescent COVID-19 samples from the United States, Italy and Spain. T cells, B-cell-depleted T cells, or PBMCs provided the cDNA or gDNA that served as material.

Losses at the gene ends were 6 bases for V and 6 bases for J; bases not matched to a gene: 4. The CDR3 runs 12 residues. CDR1 is MNHEY, CDR2 SMNVEV, per germline (reference sequence). Original processing notes: It was from reference gene primer amplification that nucleated cell counts were estimated. Produced via immunoSEQ multiplex PCR; TCRdb's table is partial and in-frame only. V and J calls and clone size are those listed in that table; D and trimming were worked out from the DNA. Counted here are over 200,000 clones, approximately 85% occurring once; the ten biggest clones make up about 0.7%. The sequence was collected from a human donor in a cohort sampled during active COVID-19. The V call is TRBV27, the J call TRBJ2-7; 8 nucleotides match TRBD2. Sequenced material: peripheral blood. The CDR3 DNA sequence: TGTGCCAGCAGAAGAAGCGGGGGCGAGCAGTACTTC. Its translation is CASRRSGGEQYF.